The 9 T cell receptor beta chains below come from one sample, sequenced in a study of human T cells and chemical hapten exposure. TCRdb processed the RACE reads anew with MiXCR; each CDR3 protein has one entry. The data show approximately 60,000 distinct CDR3 sequences, with around 9.3% seen just once and 13% held by the top ten. Described time point: patch test 1, 2 weeks after DPC sensitization. Treatment meaning: therapeutic diphenylcyclopropenone sensitization with weekly scalp DPC. This material consisted of whole blood, taken in connection with sensitization to the hapten diphenylcyclopropenone (DPC). Receptor source: a woman aged 40-49 years with alopecia areata. Some clones in this sample may be carry-over from other donors' samples.

In its sample, this clonotype was seen a few times. The V call is TRBV12-3 or TRBV12-4, the J call TRBJ1-1; perhaps TRBD1 as D (5 bases). This CDR3 has 13 amino acids. V was shortened by 6 bases and J by 6 bases, with 14 bases between the two germline ends. The CDR3 bases are TGTGCCAGCAGCCCCAGGGAAAAGGCTGAAGCTTTCTTT. It encodes CASSPREKAEAFF.

The chain links TRBV12-3 or TRBV12-4 to TRBJ2-5; D may be TRBD1 (5 bases). With 2 bases removed from V and 5 bases from J, the gap between germline ends came to 9 bases. This CDR3 region has 13 residues. Here the CDR3 reads CASSLKGVETQYF. CDR3 in DNA: TGTGCCAGCAGTTTAAAAGGGGTCGAGACCCAGTACTTC.

This clonotype was counted ten times or more. The chain joins TRBV7-8 to TRBJ2-5; possible D gene TRBD2, 5 bases. V lost 1 base, J lost 4 bases, and 10 bases lay in between. The CDR3 runs 14 residues. The germline V gene has CDR1 SGHVS and CDR2 FQNEAQ. The CDR3 sequence: CASSLGDYGETQYF. In nucleotides, the CDR3 is TGTGCCAGCAGCTTAGGCGACTACGGAGAGACCCAGTACTTC.

The table lists this clonotype with a few counts. The V and J genes are TRBV11-2 and TRBJ2-5, with D tentatively TRBD1 or TRBD2 (5 bases each). Germline lookup yields CDR1 SGHAT and CDR2 FQNNGV. The CDR3 runs to 14 residues. The V and J ends lost 5 bases and 1 base respectively, with 11 bases between them. The CDR3 loop reads CASSPWGSQETQYF. Here the CDR3 DNA reads TGTGCCAGCAGCCCCTGGGGGAGCCAAGAGACCCAGTACTTC.

The sample holds a few counts of this clonotype. J is TRBJ1-5 and V is TRBV6-1; D not certain. The V end lost 9 bases, the J end lost 2 bases, and 8 bases lay between the germline ends. This CDR3 spans 12 amino acids. Germline CDR1 reads MNHNS; CDR2 reads SASEGT. The DNA of the CDR3 is TGTGCCAGTAGGATGGGCAATCAGCCCCAGCATTTT. This translates into CASRMGNQPQHF.

This sequence joins TRBV11-2 and TRBJ1-1; D unclear. The germline CDR1 and CDR2 sequences are SGHAT and FQNNGV. This CDR3 region has 13 residues. V lost 4 bases to trimming and J lost 11 bases, with 17 bases between them. CDR3 DNA: TGTGCCAGCAGCTCCTTATCGGGGTTTGGGGCTTTCTTT. Residues: CASSSLSGFGAFF.

This sequence joins TRBV5-1 and TRBJ2-7; 8 bases agree with TRBD2. This CDR3 contains 14 residues. The ends lost 7 bases at V and 0 bases at J; junction bases unmatched: 6. Per germline, CDR1 SGHRS and CDR2 YFSETQ. CDR3 DNA sequence: TGCGCCAGCCGACTAGCGCTCTCCTCCTACGAGCAGTACTTC. It specifies CASRLALSSYEQYF.

Ten or more counts support this clonotype. V and J are TRBV20-1 and TRBJ2-3; D gene unclear. The CDR3 is made up of 13 amino acids. The germline gives CDR1 DFQATT, CDR2 SNEGSKA (reference sequence). Trimming took off 0 bases at V and 7 bases at J, with 11 bases between the two ends. CDR3 residues: CSAREAMDHTQYF. The CDR3 DNA reads as TGCAGTGCTAGAGAGGCAATGGACCATACGCAGTATTTT.

This clonotype was picked up many times. The V and J genes are TRBV6-5 and TRBJ1-6, with 9 bases fitting TRBD1. Germline CDR1 and CDR2: MNHEY and SVGAGI. Trimming cost V 5 bases and J 9 bases; bases outside gene matches: 5. The CDR3 is 14 amino acids. In DNA form, the CDR3 reads TGTGCCAGCAGTCCCGGGACAGGGTTTTCACCCCTCCACTTT. Its protein product is CASSPGTGFSPLHF.